This T cell receptor (beta chain) was sequenced for a study of blood T cell repertoires in COVID-19. At the level of the study: Italy, Spain and the United States were the sources of the convalescent and acute COVID-19 samples. Sources were T cells, B-cell-depleted T cells, or PBMCs; the material itself was cDNA or gDNA.

As to this clone: This sample also contains other DNA sequences that code for the same CDR3.

Original methodology: Amplifying reference gene primers gave estimates of nucleated cell counts. Assay used: immunoSEQ multiplex PCR; TCRdb lists only in-frame clones, some missing. That table is the source of V, J and clone size, and D and trimming were worked out from the DNA. This repertoire shows approximately 220,000 clones, around nine tenths found once; its top ten account for approximately 6.2%. The length of the CDR3 is 14 residues. V lost 6 bases to trimming and J lost 0 bases; unmatched junction nucleotides: 7. Germline CDR1 DFQATT, CDR2 SNEGSKA (reference sequence). Sequencing was done on a sample of peripheral blood. The rearrangement uses TRBV20-1 and TRBJ1-1, with 7 nucleotides matching TRBD1. This clonotype was obtained from a man between 60 and 70 years old who had recovered from COVID-19. CDR3 coding DNA: TGCAGTGCGAGTTTTGACAGGGTGAACACTGAAGCTTTCTTT. Translating gives CSASFDRVNTEAFF.